The clone carrying this T cell receptor beta chain has at least ten counts. The making of cDNA relied on 5'RACE with 10-nucleotide random UMIs. The yield of each sequencing run was over 200 million TCR-beta sequences from 15-18 subjects. TCRdb processed the 5' RACE reads anew with MiXCR; each CDR3 protein has one entry. The profile shows about 41,000 distinct CDR3 sequences, around 15% of them singletons. The data were taken from a study of neurological immune-mediated disorders. The study built sorted libraries from 1 million CD4+ or CD8+ T cells. This TCR was sampled from a woman in her sixties with HTLV-1-associated myelopathy (HAM/TSP). Sequenced input: CD4+ T cells from blood.

CDR3 DNA sequence: TGTGCCTGGAGTGGAAACACAGGAGGTGGCTACACCTTC. Encoded protein: CAWSGNTGGGYTF. This sequence joins TRBV30 and TRBJ1-2; tentatively, D is TRBD1 (5 bases). V was clipped by 1 base and J by 7 bases, with 13 bases between them. CDR1 is GTSNPN, CDR2 SVGIG, per germline (reference sequence). CDR3 size: 13 residues.